This paragraph reports one T cell receptor (beta chain). Antigen: not known. With 60 Vbeta and 13 Jbeta primers, the PCR was carried out. Produced via immunoSEQ multiplex PCR; TCRdb's table is partial and in-frame only. The repertoire includes 80,000 or so clones, approximately 80% of them detected once, and about 3.5% sits in the top ten. The data originate from a study of cytomegalovirus exposure and HLA in healthy donors. Study results and caveats: Apparent HLA restriction characterized most CMV-associated TCR beta chains in a later analysis.

The ends were cut back, 5 bases at V and 3 bases at J, with 13 bases in the middle. Germline V gene data show CDR1 as SEHNR and CDR2 as FQNEAQ (reference sequence). The CDR3 extends over 14 amino acids. The chain uses TRBV7-9 and TRBJ1-2; D gene unclear. The clonotype originates from a man aged 35 to 55 in good health and CMV-seronegative. Sequenced material: PBMCs. CDR3 region: CASSRLKEDYGYTF. CDR3 nucleotide sequence: TGTGCCAGCAGCCGTCTTAAAGAGGACTATGGCTACACCTTC.